The entry that follows covers one TCR beta chain sequence. Per the authors' pipeline: Amplification of reference gene primers provided the estimated nucleated cell counts. Clones were sequenced by immunoSEQ multiplex PCR, and TCRdb holds only the in-frame ones, with some missing. V, J and clone size were drawn from that table, and D and trimming were deduced from the DNA. The data show fewer than 300,000 clones, about nine tenths seen once. This CDR3 is 15 amino acids long. Unmatched junction bases numbered 7, after V lost 3 bases and J lost 5 bases. Looked up from germline, CDR1 is SGHRS and CDR2 is YFSETQ. In terms of age and location, participants ranged from about 18 to 89 years and lived in fewer than 30 US areas. The entry originates in a study of blood T cell repertoires in COVID-19. Across the whole study: From the United States, Italy and Spain came samples of acute and convalescent COVID-19. PBMCs, B-cell-depleted T cells, or T cells provided the cDNA or gDNA that made up the material.

The chain employs TRBV5-1 and TRBJ2-1; 8 nucleotides match TRBD2. Sample: PBMCs or T cells enriched from blood (not recorded which). The receptor was isolated from a woman aged 30 to 39 who had recovered from COVID-19. For the CDR3, the DNA is TGCGCCAGCAGCTCCCCGGGACTAGGAAACAATGAGCAGTTCTTC. This codes for CASSSPGLGNNEQFF.